This T cell receptor (beta chain) is drawn from a study of T cell responses to AZD1222 COVID-19 vaccine. Using immunoSEQ multiplex PCR, the repertoire was profiled, and TCRdb retains in-frame clones only, with some absent. This repertoire includes around 150,000 clones. Study-level results: Spike regions recognized by vaccine-associated CD4 TCRs spanned the protein, led by 160-218 and 743-854. Every sample of the repertoires postdated the peak T cell response.

Points on this clone: Its matching antigen is unknown.

Trimming stripped 8 bases from V and 0 bases from J, with 5 bases between. This CDR3 has 13 amino acids. CDR1 is SGHDN and CDR2 is FVKESK in the germline V gene. The origin of this receptor is an adult in good health. The material sequenced was peripheral blood. The chain links TRBV14 to TRBJ1-6; no definite D call. The CDR3 bases are TGTGCCAGCCAGAGCTCCTATAATTCACCCCTCCACTTT. Its protein is CASQSSYNSPLHF.